There are a few counts of the clone carrying this TCR beta chain. The antigen is undetermined. This sample was included in a study of human T cells and chemical hapten exposure. In the study overall: The sensitizing agent was 2% DPC, placed on roughly 2 cm by roughly 2 cm of upper inner arm skin. Per-sample TCR yield variability stemmed mainly from small pooled library volume differences. Broader study findings: The number of TCRs above 1 in 1000 frequency did not change after DPC sensitization.

The time point denotes: patch test 3, about 24 weeks after DPC sensitization. Treatment described: therapeutic diphenylcyclopropenone sensitization with weekly scalp DPC. Alopecia patients, 18 to 70 years old and DPC-suitable, served as donors. TCRdb itself ran the RACE reads through MiXCR, one entry per CDR3 protein. The sample has about 120,000 distinct CDR3 sequences, around 10% seen once. This CDR3 contains 15 residues. The germline gives CDR1 MDHEN, CDR2 SYDVKM. Trimming removed 3 bases from V and 1 base from J; junction bases left unmatched: 5. This sequence originates from a woman aged 50 to 60 with alopecia areata. Some clones in this sample may be carry-over from other donors' samples. This sequence joins TRBV28 and TRBJ2-7, with 8 bases that match TRBD1. Sequenced material: whole blood, taken in connection with sensitization to the hapten diphenylcyclopropenone (DPC). This CDR3 reads CASSFRDRRSYEQYF. DNA for the CDR3: TGTGCCAGCAGTTTCAGGGACAGGCGGTCCTACGAGCAGTACTTC.